What follows are 27 T cell receptor beta chains derived from one specimen sequenced in a study of identical twins. TCRdb recomputed calls from the 5' RACE reads with MiXCR, one row per CDR3 protein. The sample has about 190,000 distinct CDR3 sequences; around 15% are singletons. These records were also assigned to another study, of T cells expressing NK-cell markers.

Sequencing used CD8+ T cells sorted from blood. The receptors were sampled from a young woman in good health.

A few counts support this clonotype. CDR3: CASSGLSGSSYEQYF. DNA for the CDR3: TGTGCCAGCAGTGGTCTTAGCGGGAGCTCCTACGAGCAGTACTTC. The chain joins TRBV6-2 or TRBV6-3 to TRBJ2-7; the match to TRBD2 covers 9 bases. Trimming took 5 bases from V and 0 from J; bases not matched to a gene: 5. The CDR3 is made up of 15 amino acids. Germline values: CDR1 MNHEY, CDR2 SVGEGT.

CDR3 DNA: TGCGCCAGCAGCCACCCGGTAGGGACTAGCGGGAATGAGCAGTTCTTC. Amino acids: CASSHPVGTSGNEQFF. The chain has TRBV4-3 and TRBJ2-1; TRBD2 matches 12 bases. V lost 3 bases to trimming and J lost 7 bases; unmatched junction nucleotides: 7. CDR1 and CDR2 from the germline V gene are LGHNA and YSLEER. The CDR3 is made up of 16 amino acids.

J is TRBJ2-7 and V is TRBV7-9; D not certain. Trimming shortened V by 4 bases and J by 4 bases, and 11 bases separated the two germline ends. From germline, CDR1 is SEHNR and CDR2 FQNEAQ (reference sequence). This CDR3 comprises 13 residues. The CDR3 loop is CASSSVAPYEQYF. The CDR3, as DNA: TGTGCCAGCAGCTCGGTGGCCCCGTACGAGCAGTACTTC.

This chain links TRBV12-3 or TRBV12-4 with TRBJ2-3; TRBD2 matches at 10 bases. The length of the CDR3 is 16 residues. Trimming removed 7 bases from V and 6 bases from J; junction bases left unmatched: 13. CDR3 DNA: TGTGCCAGCATGCGCCTAGCGGGAGCCAACAGGGATACGCAGTATTTT. Translating it yields CASMRLAGANRDTQYF.

This clonotype showed up just a few times. The rearrangement links TRBV5-5 to TRBJ2-1, with D perhaps given as TRBD1 or TRBD2 (5 bases each). Trimming removed 4 bases from V and 8 bases from J, with 19 bases in between. The germline gives CDR1 SGHKS, CDR2 YYEKEE (reference sequence). This CDR3 spans 15 amino acids. The CDR3 spells CASSPFQSGPDEQFF. CDR3 coding DNA: TGTGCCAGCAGCCCCTTCCAGTCGGGGCCCGATGAGCAGTTCTTC.

The genes are TRBV4-3 and TRBJ2-3; 10 positions agree with TRBD2. The CDR3 sequence is 18 residues long. Trimming took 0 bases from V and 3 from J; bases not matched to a gene: 9. The V gene's germline CDR1 is LGHNA and CDR2 YSLEER. CDR3 amino acids: CASSQERTSGLVTDTQYF. CDR3 DNA sequence: TGCGCCAGCAGCCAAGAGAGGACTAGCGGTTTAGTGACAGATACGCAGTATTTT.

This chain connects TRBV7-8 to TRBJ2-1; D is ambiguous. Germline V gives CDR1 SGHVS, CDR2 FQNEAQ. The V end was cut by 7 bases, the J end by 3 bases, with 13 bases between. The CDR3 extends over 14 amino acids. The CDR3: CASTVGAYYNEQFF. CDR3 in DNA: TGTGCCAGCACCGTAGGCGCTTACTACAATGAGCAGTTCTTC. Looking up the rest from reference TRBV7-8 and TRBJ2-1 gives the full variable domain: GAGVSQSPRYKVAKRGQDVALRCDPISGHVSLFWYQQALGQGPEFLTYFQNEAQLDKSGLPSDRFFAERPEGSVSTLKIQRTQQEDSAVYLCASTVGAYYNEQFFGPGTRLTVL.

V is TRBV3-1 and J is TRBJ2-1, with 11 positions matching TRBD1. This CDR3 has 17 amino acids. The V segment lost 9 bases and the J segment 3 bases; nucleotides outside the gene matches: 13. Per germline, CDR1 LGHDT and CDR2 YNNKEL (reference sequence). The CDR3 spells CASMGQGVDGYYNEQFF. The CDR3 DNA is TGTGCCAGTATGGGACAGGGGGTAGATGGGTACTACAATGAGCAGTTCTTC.

The CDR3 DNA sequence: TGTGCCACCAGCAGAGATAGAGGGGGTCCCCCCGTCCTGACTTTC. Its translation: CATSRDRGGPPVLTF. The chain combines TRBV15 with TRBJ2-6; maybe TRBD1 (6 bases). Germline loops: CDR1 LNHNV, CDR2 YYDKDF (reference sequence). V was shortened by 0 bases and J by 12 bases, with 15 bases between the two germline ends. This CDR3 region has 15 residues.

This clonotype was counted only a few times. The chain couples TRBV12-5 to TRBJ2-3; possibly TRBD1 for D (5 bases). Per the germline V gene, CDR1 is LGHNT and CDR2 is FRNRAP. This CDR3 has 12 residues. V lost 8 bases to trimming and J lost 8 bases, with 14 bases between them. CDR3 sequence reads: CASNQGRGTQYF. The CDR3 coding sequence is TGTGCTAGTAACCAGGGAAGGGGTACGCAGTATTTT.

V gene TRBV7-9 combines with J gene TRBJ1-1, with 8 bases aligning to TRBD1. The CDR3 loop spans 15 amino acids. Trimming cost V 3 bases and J 5 bases; bases outside gene matches: 8. Germline V gives CDR1 SEHNR, CDR2 FQNEAQ (reference sequence). The CDR3 coding sequence is TGTGCCAGCAGCTTGGCCAGGGGGCTGGAAACTGAAGCTTTCTTT. It encodes CASSLARGLETEAFF.

This clonotype was counted a few times. The rearrangement joins TRBV5-6 to TRBJ1-1; no definite D call. The CDR3 covers 13 residues. Between the trimmed V and J ends, which lost 2 bases and 7 bases, there was a span of 12 bases. Germline CDR1 SGHDT, CDR2 YYEEEE. Written as DNA, the CDR3 is TGTGCCAGCAGCTTTGTTCGAGCGGATGAAGCTTTCTTT. Its translation: CASSFVRADEAFF.

In its sample, this clonotype was seen a few times. This chain links TRBV12-3 or TRBV12-4 with TRBJ2-3; no definite D call. This CDR3 region has 15 residues. V lost 3 bases and J lost 1, with 11 bases in between. The CDR3 DNA sequence: TGTGCCAGCAGTTTCCTTCCTGTGGGCACAGATACGCAGTATTTT. This gives the protein CASSFLPVGTDTQYF.

V gene TRBV11-2 combines with J gene TRBJ1-1; D unresolved. CDR1 and CDR2 from the germline V gene are SGHAT and FQNNGV. CDR3 size: 18 residues. Deletions cut 3 bases from V and 6 bases from J, with 26 bases between. The CDR3 reads CASSLISPTLTLGAEAFF. CDR3 nucleotides: TGTGCCAGCAGCTTGATTAGTCCCACCTTGACCTTGGGAGCTGAAGCTTTCTTT.

Of note for this clonotype: At one of its ends the junction is not consistent with the germline gene, which may arise from a read error. DNA of the CDR3: TGTGCCAGCAGCCCAAACCGGGGACTTCTATTCTCCAACGAGCAGTACTTC. Translation: CASSPNRGLLFSNEQYF. V is TRBV13 and J is TRBJ2-7; D might be TRBD2 (6 bases). The CDR3 totals 17 residues. CDR1 is PRHDT and CDR2 is FYEKMQ in the germline V gene (reference sequence).

The chain links TRBV15 to TRBJ2-1; D might be TRBD1 (5 bases). This CDR3 is built from 15 residues. Germline CDR1 and CDR2: LNHNV and YYDKDF (reference sequence). V gave up 1 base and J gave up 4 bases, with 11 bases separating them. CDR3 sequence reads: CATSRADKPYNEQFF. CDR3 DNA sequence: TGTGCCACCAGCAGAGCGGACAAGCCTTACAATGAGCAGTTCTTC.

There are a few counts of this clonotype. The chain links TRBV3-1 to TRBJ2-7, with unresolved D. Germline loops: CDR1 LGHDT, CDR2 YNNKEL (reference sequence). V was cut by 3 bases and J by 2 bases, with 11 bases left in between. This CDR3 comprises 14 residues. The CDR3 loop reads CASSHSQGTYEQYF. Written as DNA, the CDR3 is TGTGCCAGCAGCCATTCCCAAGGAACCTACGAGCAGTACTTC.

This clonotype appeared a few times. CDR3 sequence: CASSLGRSGSETQYF. The CDR3 nucleotides read TGTGCCAGCAGCTTAGGCCGTTCCGGGAGCGAGACCCAGTACTTC. The chain carries TRBV13 and TRBJ2-5; D might be TRBD2 (6 bases). V lost 0 bases and J lost 5, with 13 bases in between. CDR1 PRHDT and CDR2 FYEKMQ come from the germline V gene (reference sequence). The CDR3 length is 15 residues.

In its sample, this clonotype was seen a few times. The rearrangement joins TRBV7-9 to TRBJ2-1, with TRBD2 matching 7 bases. This CDR3 comprises 16 residues. Germline lookup yields CDR1 SEHNR and CDR2 FQNEAQ (reference sequence). V was pared by 5 bases and J by 0 bases, with 7 bases of the junction left unmatched. The CDR3 DNA follows: TGTGCCAGCAGCCCGAGCGGGACCCACTCCTACAATGAGCAGTTCTTC. Its translation is CASSPSGTHSYNEQFF.

There are a few counts of this clonotype. This chain connects TRBV7-3 to TRBJ2-1, with D uncertain. In germline, CDR1 is SGHTA, CDR2 FQGTGA. This CDR3 comprises 16 residues. V lost 7 bases and J 4 bases, leaving 20 bases between the germline ends. The CDR3 DNA reads as TGTGCCAGCAATCAAACGGTGGAGACTCCGTACAATGAGCAGTTCTTC. Amino acid sequence: CASNQTVETPYNEQFF.

This clonotype was counted many times. The V call is TRBV5-1, the J call TRBJ1-4, with no clear D. Between the trimmed V and J ends, which lost 8 bases and 6 bases, there was a span of 14 bases. Germline V gene lookup returns CDR1 SGHRS and CDR2 YFSETQ. The CDR3 extends over 13 amino acids. The CDR3 here is CASCPSSDEKLFF. The CDR3 region has the DNA TGCGCCAGTTGCCCCTCTAGTGATGAAAAACTGTTTTTT.

This rearrangement joins TRBV7-9 to TRBJ1-2; D remains ambiguous. This CDR3 spans 15 amino acids. V lost 4 bases and J 1 base, leaving 13 bases between the germline ends. CDR1 is SEHNR and CDR2 is FQNEAQ in the germline V gene (reference sequence). CDR3 nucleotides: TGTGCCAGCAGCTCATGGCCAGACATTAACTATGGCTACACCTTC. It yields the protein CASSSWPDINYGYTF.

V gene TRBV12-5 combines with J gene TRBJ2-7; 7 bases fit TRBD1. This CDR3 has 13 residues. V trimming: 6 bases; J trimming: 3 bases; junction bases outside the gene matches: 5. Germline CDR1 is LGHNT and CDR2 is FRNRAP. CDR3 DNA: TGTGCTAGTGGGGCAGGGGGTGGCTACGAGCAGTACTTC. Encoded protein: CASGAGGGYEQYF.

The chain combines TRBV3-1 with TRBJ1-1, with TRBD1 matching over 9 bases. The V segment lost 11 bases and the J segment 3 bases; nucleotides outside the gene matches: 13. The CDR3 is 15 amino acids. Germline assignment: CDR1 LGHDT and CDR2 YNNKEL (reference sequence). CDR3 loop: CASCHWTGEDTEAFF. CDR3 nucleotide sequence: TGTGCCTCCTGCCATTGGACAGGGGAAGACACTGAAGCTTTCTTT.

The sample holds a few counts of this clonotype. This chain uses TRBV12-3 or TRBV12-4 with TRBJ2-1; weak D call: TRBD2 (5 bases). The CDR3 loop spans 13 amino acids. Between the trimmed V and J ends, which lost 3 bases and 9 bases, there was a span of 12 bases. CDR3 amino acids: CASSFPPRGEQFF. As DNA, the CDR3 is TGTGCCAGCAGTTTCCCACCCCGGGGTGAGCAGTTCTTC.

The chain carries TRBV20-1 and TRBJ2-7, with TRBD1 matching 12 bases. After removal of 2 bases from V and 5 bases from J, the junction contained 10 bases not matched to a gene. This CDR3 spans 16 amino acids. From germline, CDR1 is DFQATT and CDR2 SNEGSKA (reference sequence). CDR3 nucleotides: TGCAGTGCTAGACTTTCGGGACAGGGGGCTTATAACGAGCAGTACTTC. Residues: CSARLSGQGAYNEQYF.

The V call is TRBV7-6, the J call TRBJ2-1; D call uncertain. Per germline, CDR1 SGHVS and CDR2 FNYEAQ. The CDR3 has 13 amino acids. Trimming shortened V by 2 bases and J by 8 bases, and 10 bases separated the two germline ends. For the CDR3, the DNA is TGTGCCAGCAGCTTACGCCTGGCCGATGAGCAGTTCTTC. Encoded protein: CASSLRLADEQFF.